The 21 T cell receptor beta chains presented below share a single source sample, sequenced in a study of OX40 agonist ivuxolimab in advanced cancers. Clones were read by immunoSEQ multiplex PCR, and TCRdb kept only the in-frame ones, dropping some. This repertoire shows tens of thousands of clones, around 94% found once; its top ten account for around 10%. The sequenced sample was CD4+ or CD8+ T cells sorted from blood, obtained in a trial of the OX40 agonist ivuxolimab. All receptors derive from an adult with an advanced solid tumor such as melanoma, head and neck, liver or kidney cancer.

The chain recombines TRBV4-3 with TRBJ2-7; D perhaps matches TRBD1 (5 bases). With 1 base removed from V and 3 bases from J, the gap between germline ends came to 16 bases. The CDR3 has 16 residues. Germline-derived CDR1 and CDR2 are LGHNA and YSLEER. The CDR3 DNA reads TGCGCCAGCAGCCAAGGTTTGGGGCAAACCCACTACGAGCAGTACTTC. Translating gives CASSQGLGQTHYEQYF.

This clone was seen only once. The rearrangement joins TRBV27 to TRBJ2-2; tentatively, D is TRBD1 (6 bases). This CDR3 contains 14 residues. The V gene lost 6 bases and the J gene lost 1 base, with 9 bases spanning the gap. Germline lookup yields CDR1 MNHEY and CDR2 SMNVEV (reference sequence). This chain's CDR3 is CASRPGQNTGELFF. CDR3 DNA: TGTGCCAGCAGGCCGGGACAGAACACCGGGGAGCTGTTTTTT.

The CDR3 region has the DNA TGTGCCAGCAGTTTGGGCTATTCCTACAATGAGCAGTTCTTC. It specifies CASSLGYSYNEQFF. V is TRBV27 and J is TRBJ2-1, with D hard to call. Germline V gives CDR1 MNHEY, CDR2 SMNVEV (reference sequence). The CDR3 runs 14 residues. V lost 3 bases and J lost 1, with 7 bases in between.

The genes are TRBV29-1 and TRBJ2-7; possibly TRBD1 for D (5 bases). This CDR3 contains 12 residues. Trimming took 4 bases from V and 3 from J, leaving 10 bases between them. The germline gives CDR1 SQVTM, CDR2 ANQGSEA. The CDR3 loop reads CSVGGQGYEQYF. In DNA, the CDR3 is TGCAGCGTTGGAGGTCAGGGCTACGAGCAGTACTTC.

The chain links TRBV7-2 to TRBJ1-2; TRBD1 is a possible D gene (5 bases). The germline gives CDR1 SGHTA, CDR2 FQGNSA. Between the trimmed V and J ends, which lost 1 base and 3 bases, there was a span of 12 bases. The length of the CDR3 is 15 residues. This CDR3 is CASSLEGGADYGYTF. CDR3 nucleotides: TGTGCCAGCAGCTTAGAGGGAGGGGCAGACTATGGCTACACCTTC.

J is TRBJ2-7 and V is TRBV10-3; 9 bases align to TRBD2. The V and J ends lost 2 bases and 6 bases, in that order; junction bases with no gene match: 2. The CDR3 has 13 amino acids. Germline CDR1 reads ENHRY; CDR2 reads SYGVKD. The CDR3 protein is CAISEAGGGEQYF. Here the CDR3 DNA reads TGTGCCATCAGTGAGGCGGGAGGGGGCGAGCAGTACTTC.

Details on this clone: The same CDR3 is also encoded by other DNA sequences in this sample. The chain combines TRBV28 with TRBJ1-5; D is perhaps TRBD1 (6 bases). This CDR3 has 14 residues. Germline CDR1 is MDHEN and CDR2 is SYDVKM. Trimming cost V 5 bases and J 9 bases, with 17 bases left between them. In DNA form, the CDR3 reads TGTGCCAGCAGTCCTGATAGGGGGGCATGGCCCCAGCATTTT. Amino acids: CASSPDRGAWPQHF.

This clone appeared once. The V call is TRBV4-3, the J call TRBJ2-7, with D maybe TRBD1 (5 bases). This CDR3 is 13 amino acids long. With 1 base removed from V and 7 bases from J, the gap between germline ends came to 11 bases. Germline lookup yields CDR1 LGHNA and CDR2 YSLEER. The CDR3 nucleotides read TGCGCCAGCAGCCAAGTCGACAGTTCGGAGCAGTACTTC. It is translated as CASSQVDSSEQYF.

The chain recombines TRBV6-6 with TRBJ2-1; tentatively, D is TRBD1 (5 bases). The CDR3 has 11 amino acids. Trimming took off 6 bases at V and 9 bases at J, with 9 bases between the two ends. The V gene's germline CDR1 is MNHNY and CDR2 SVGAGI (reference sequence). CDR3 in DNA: TGTGCCAGCAGGACAGTGGGTGAGCAGTTCTTC. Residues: CASRTVGEQFF.

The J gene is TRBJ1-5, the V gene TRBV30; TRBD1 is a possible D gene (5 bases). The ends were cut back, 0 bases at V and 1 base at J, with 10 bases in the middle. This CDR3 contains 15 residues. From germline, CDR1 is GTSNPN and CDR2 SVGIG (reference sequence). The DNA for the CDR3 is TGTGCCTGGAGTGTATATACAGGCAGCAATCAGCCCCAGCATTTT. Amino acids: CAWSVYTGSNQPQHF.

DNA for the CDR3: TGTGCCAGCAGTGACAGGGTTCGCGAGCCCCAGCATTTT. Translating it yields CASSDRVREPQHF. The V gene is TRBV28, the J gene TRBJ1-5; TRBD1 matches at 7 bases. V lost 5 bases, J lost 8 bases, and 6 bases stayed unmatched. The CDR3 runs to 13 residues. Germline V gives CDR1 MDHEN, CDR2 SYDVKM.

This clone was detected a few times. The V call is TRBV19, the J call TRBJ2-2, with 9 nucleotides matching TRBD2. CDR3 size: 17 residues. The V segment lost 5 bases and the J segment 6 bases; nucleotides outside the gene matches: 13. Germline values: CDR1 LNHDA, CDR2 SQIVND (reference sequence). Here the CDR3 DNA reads TGTGCCAGTAGTGTACTAGCGGGCACCAAAGGAGCCGGGGAGCTGTTTTTT. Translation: CASSVLAGTKGAGELFF.

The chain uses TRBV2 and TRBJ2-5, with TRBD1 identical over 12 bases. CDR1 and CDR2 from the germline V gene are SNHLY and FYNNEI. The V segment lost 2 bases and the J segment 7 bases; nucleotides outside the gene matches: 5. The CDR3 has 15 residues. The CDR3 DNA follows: TGTGCCAGCAGTGAAAGGGGACAGGGGGCAGGGACCCAGTACTTC. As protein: CASSERGQGAGTQYF.

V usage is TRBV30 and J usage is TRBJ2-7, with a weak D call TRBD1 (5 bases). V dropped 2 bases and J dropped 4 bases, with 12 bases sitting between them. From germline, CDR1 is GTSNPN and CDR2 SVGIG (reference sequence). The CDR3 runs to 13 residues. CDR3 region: CAWSSSGIYEQYF. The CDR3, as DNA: TGTGCCTGGAGTTCATCAGGGATTTACGAGCAGTACTTC.

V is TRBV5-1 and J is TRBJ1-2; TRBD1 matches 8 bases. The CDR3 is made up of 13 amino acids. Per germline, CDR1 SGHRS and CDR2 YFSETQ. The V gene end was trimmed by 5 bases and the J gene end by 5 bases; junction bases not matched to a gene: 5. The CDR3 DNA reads TGCGCCAGCAGTCTGACAGGGGAATATGGCTACACCTTC. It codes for CASSLTGEYGYTF.

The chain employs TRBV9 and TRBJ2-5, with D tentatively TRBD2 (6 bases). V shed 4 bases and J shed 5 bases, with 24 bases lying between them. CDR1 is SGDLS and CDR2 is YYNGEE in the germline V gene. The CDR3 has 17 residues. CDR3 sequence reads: CASSRDPLSTEGETQYF. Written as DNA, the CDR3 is TGTGCCAGCAGCCGTGACCCCCTGTCAACGGAGGGGGAGACCCAGTACTTC.

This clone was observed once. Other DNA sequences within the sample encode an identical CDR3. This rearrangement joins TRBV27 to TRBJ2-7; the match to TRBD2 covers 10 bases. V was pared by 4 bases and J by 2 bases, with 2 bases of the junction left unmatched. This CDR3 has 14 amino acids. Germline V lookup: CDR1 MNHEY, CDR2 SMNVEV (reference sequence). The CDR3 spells CASSWTSGTYEQYF. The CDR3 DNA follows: TGTGCCAGCAGTTGGACTAGCGGAACCTACGAGCAGTACTTC.

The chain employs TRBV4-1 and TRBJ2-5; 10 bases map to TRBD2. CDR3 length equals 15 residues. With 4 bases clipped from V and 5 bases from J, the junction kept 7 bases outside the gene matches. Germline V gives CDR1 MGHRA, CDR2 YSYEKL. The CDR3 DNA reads TGCGCCAGCAGCCCGAGCGGGAGGGCCCCTGAGACCCAGTACTTC. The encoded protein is CASSPSGRAPETQYF.

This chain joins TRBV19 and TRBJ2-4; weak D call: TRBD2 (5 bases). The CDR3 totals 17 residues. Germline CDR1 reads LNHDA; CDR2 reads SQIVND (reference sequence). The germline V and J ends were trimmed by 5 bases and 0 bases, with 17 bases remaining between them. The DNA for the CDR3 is TGTGCCAGTAGTCCCGAGGGAGAGGAGTTAGCCAAAAACATTCAGTACTTC. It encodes CASSPEGEELAKNIQYF.

The CDR3 protein is CASSYRDRENYEQYF. Here the CDR3 DNA reads TGTGCCAGCAGCTACAGGGACAGAGAGAACTACGAGCAGTACTTC. This chain connects TRBV13 to TRBJ2-7; 7 nucleotides match TRBD1. Trimming at V came to 4 bases and at J to 3 bases, leaving 9 bases not matched to a gene. Germline CDR1 is PRHDT and CDR2 is FYEKMQ (reference sequence). The CDR3 length is 15 residues.

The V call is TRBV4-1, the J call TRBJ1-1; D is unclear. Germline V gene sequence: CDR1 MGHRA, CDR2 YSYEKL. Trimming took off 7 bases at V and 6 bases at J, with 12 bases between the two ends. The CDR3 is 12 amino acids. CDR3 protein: CASIGLWAEAFF. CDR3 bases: TGCGCCAGCATCGGGTTGTGGGCTGAAGCTTTCTTT.